Listed below are T cell receptor beta chains from one sample, sequenced in a study of T cells after yellow fever vaccination. TCRdb reanalysed the 5' RACE reads using MiXCR and keeps one entry per CDR3 protein. The data show hundreds of thousands of distinct CDR3 sequences, with 9% to 15% seen just once and under 15% held by the top ten. Sequences were derived from PBMCs, sampled on the day of the yellow fever booster vaccination. These receptors all stem from a young man who received the YFV17D yellow fever vaccine. CDR3s include the opening cysteine and the closing phenylalanine or tryptophan. The D gene is left open where the match is weak. Clone sizes are given selectively: once, few, many, or a class where the clone is expanded.

clone_size j_call d_call cdr3_length v_call cdr3_nt cdr3_aa
many TRBJ2-1 NA 15 TRBV5-1 TGCGCCAGCAGGACCGGGACACCGGGATTGCTTGAGCAGTTCTTC CASRTGTPGLLEQFF
few TRBJ2-7 TRBD1 14 TRBV7-8 TGTGCCAGCAGCTTGGAGACAGGGCTAAACGAGCAGTACTTC CASSLETGLNEQYF
NA TRBJ1-2 TRBD1 15 TRBV11-2 TGTGCCAGCAGCTTAGATTGGGACAGGGGGTATGGCTACACCTTC CASSLDWDRGYGYTF
NA TRBJ1-2 NA 14 TRBV12-3/TRBV12-4 TGTGCCAGCAGTTTGGGCCACCTCGCTTTGGGCTACACCTTC CASSLGHLALGYTF
NA TRBJ1-2 NA 11 TRBV15 TGTGCCACCAGCGGTGTTGGGGGCTACACCTTC CATSGVGGYTF
few TRBJ2-6 TRBD2 18 TRBV10-3 TGTGCCATCAGTGAGGGAGCGGGAGGTGGCTCTGGGGCCAACGTCCTGACTTTC CAISEGAGGGSGANVLTF
NA TRBJ2-3 NA 12 TRBV29-1 TGCAGCGTTGGGACCTCACCAGATACGCAGTATTTT CSVGTSPDTQYF
NA TRBJ2-1 TRBD1 15 TRBV5-1 TGCGCCAGCAGCTTGGAGGGACAGGGAGGTCATGAGCAGTTCTTC CASSLEGQGGHEQFF
NA TRBJ1-1 NA 13 TRBV5-6 TGTGCCAGCAGCTACTTTTCGGGCACTGAAGCTTTCTTT CASSYFSGTEAFF
once TRBJ2-2 NA 15 TRBV5-6 TGTGCCAGCAGCTTCATGGCAGAGAACACCGGGGAGCTGTTTTTT CASSFMAENTGELFF
NA TRBJ2-5 NA 14 TRBV10-3 TGTGCCATCAGTGAGAGTGGGGGAACTTGGACCCAGTACTTC CAISESGGTWTQYF
few TRBJ2-5 NA 12 TRBV28 TGTGCCAGCAGTTACCGGGGTGGGACCCAGTACTTC CASSYRGGTQYF
NA TRBJ2-7 NA 15 TRBV10-2 TGCGCCACCCAGACCGGGAAAAGGGCCAACTACGAGCAGTACTTC CATQTGKRANYEQYF
few TRBJ1-2 NA 12 TRBV2 TGTGCCAGCAGTGAATCGTCTTATGGCTACACCTTC CASSESSYGYTF
few TRBJ1-1 NA 11 TRBV5-1 TGCGCCAGCAGTTCAGGGGTTGAAGCTTTCTTT CASSSGVEAFF
NA TRBJ2-7 TRBD1 15 TRBV14 TGTGCCAGCAGCCCCTTCAGGGGGCACGCTTACGAGCAGTACTTC CASSPFRGHAYEQYF
few TRBJ2-3 TRBD2 16 TRBV27 TGTGCCAGCAGTCCAGGGACTAGCGCTCAAACAGATACGCAGTATTTT CASSPGTSAQTDTQYF
NA TRBJ2-1 NA 13 TRBV27 TGTGCCAGCAGTTTTGTCCGGGCCAATGAGCAGTTCTTC CASSFVRANEQFF
few TRBJ2-5 NA 13 TRBV11-2 TGTGCCAGCAGCTCTCAATTGGGGGAGACCCAGTACTTC CASSSQLGETQYF
few TRBJ2-5 TRBD2 16 TRBV7-2 TGTGCCAGCAGCTTGGGTACTAGCGGGAGCTATGAGACCCAGTACTTC CASSLGTSGSYETQYF